This T cell receptor beta chain comes out of a study of blood T cell repertoires in COVID-19 (dated by TCRdb to 2020 to 2021). Study-wide context: The collaborator samples originated in the United States, Italy and Spain and spanned the acute and convalescent phases of COVID-19. The prospective study material was composed of cDNA or gDNA derived from T cells, B-cell-depleted T cells, or PBMCs. Deeply sampled blood TCRbeta repertoires from subjects exposed to, actively infected with, or recovered from COVID-19 were included in the dataset. The repertoires were released in a freely available public database intended as a resource for research on the immune response to SARS-CoV-2. Samples came from the ongoing ImmuneRACE study (first 160 participants) plus 1,254 subjects from 6 global collaborators. The sample metadata nearly always contained a de-identified subject ID, COVID-19 status, age in years and sex. Where available, HLA class I and class II types were taken from metadata supplied by the sample provider and were not determined by assay-based typing. General study outcomes and caveats: Clinical and demographic metadata were provided uncurated, with the amount varying by source and participant.

TCRbeta CDR3 regions were amplified from genomic DNA by means of the immunoSEQ Assay, a bias-controlled multiplex PCR. As for the authors' bioinformatics: The number of nucleated cells in each sample was estimated by amplification of reference gene primers within the assay. To quantify the absolute abundance of each unique TCRbeta CDR3 rearrangement, sequence reads were collapsed and filtered. For each sample, productive Simpson clonality was calculated by taking the square root of Simpson's diversity index across productive rearrangements. The table comes from immuneACCESS by way of TCRdb, which keeps in-frame sequences with V and J called. Part of the clones is missing from these tables; in studies checked, under half for an unresolved V gene and the rest for unknown reasons. That table gives V, J and clone size, and the DNA gave D and trimming. The sample profile shows about 18,000 clones; about nine tenths of them were found once. The ten largest clonotypes hold 5% of the sample.

Participants in the prospective study were aged roughly 18 to 100 years, lived in some 24 United States geographic areas, and enrolled through a virtual design. In the prospective study, participants were assigned to cohorts based on the clinical history participants reported in a screening survey and a study questionnaire. For ImmuneRACE Cohort 3, a participant was defined as recovered based on two consecutive negative NP/OP PCR tests, clearance by a healthcare professional, or resolution of symptoms. Mobile phlebotomists in the prospective study collected whole blood, serum and a nasopharyngeal or oropharyngeal swab from every participant. Additional blood draws and questionnaires over an approximately two-month period could optionally be provided by prospective study participants. Blood samples from the prospective study were shipped frozen or at room temperature prior to DNA extraction. With regard to this clone: The antigen it recognizes is unknown. Base qualities were left out, and no much larger clone turns up one base away.

The specimen was PBMCs or T cells enriched from blood (not recorded which). The sequence came from a woman under 40 who had recovered from COVID-19.

The CDR3 has the sequence CASTSPGQNYGYTF. The DNA is TGTGCCAGCACCTCACCGGGACAAAACTATGGCTACACCTTC. The sequence links TRBV6-5 to TRBJ1-2; the D region possibly corresponds to TRBD1 (6 bases align). V is cut by 7 bases and J by 2 bases, and the space between the germline ends is 14 bases. From cysteine to phenylalanine, the CDR3 is 14 amino acids long. The kept DNA is CDR3 alone, 42 bases in frame from the first base. Via the germline V gene, CDR1 is MNHEY and CDR2 SVGAGI.